Following are 30 T cell receptor beta chains from one sample sequenced in a study of cytomegalovirus exposure and HLA in healthy donors. Method: immunoSEQ multiplex PCR; TCRdb's copy keeps in-frame clones and lacks some. The sample gives 140,000 to 150,000 clones, more than 85% of which show up once; about 0.65% is in the top ten. Sequenced input: PBMCs. These receptor sequences come from a man aged 18 to 29 in good health and CMV-seronegative.

CDR3 residues: CASSRGLAGVKQETQYF. The DNA for the CDR3 is TGTGCCAGTAGTAGAGGACTAGCGGGAGTGAAACAAGAGACCCAGTACTTC. The genes are TRBV19 and TRBJ2-5, with 13 bases fitting TRBD2. Unmatched junction bases numbered 7, after V lost 4 bases and J lost 2 bases. CDR3 length: 17 residues. Germline CDR1 reads LNHDA; CDR2 reads SQIVND (reference sequence).

This clone was seen just once. The rearrangement uses TRBV10-3 and TRBJ2-1; a possible D gene is TRBD2 (6 bases). V lost 3 bases and J lost 5, with 14 bases in between. The germline V gene has CDR1 ENHRY and CDR2 SYGVKD. The CDR3 contains 15 residues. In DNA form, the CDR3 reads TGTGCCATCAGTGAAGGGACTCTTAAGAACAATGAGCAGTTCTTC. This encodes CAISEGTLKNNEQFF.

The DNA for the CDR3 is TGTGCCAGAAGCTTGGAAGAGCGATTAGACAGGACGTCCGGGCCCCAGCATTTT. The encoded protein is CARSLEERLDRTSGPQHF. This rearrangement joins TRBV5-3 to TRBJ1-5; a weak D match, TRBD1 (6 bases). TRBV5-3 qualifies as an ORF whose function is uncertain. Trimming shortened V by 0 bases and J by 9 bases, and 25 bases separated the two germline ends. The CDR3 covers 18 residues.

The V call is TRBV19, the J call TRBJ1-5, with TRBD1 identical over 7 bases. V was clipped by 6 bases and J by 1 base; unmatched bases: 6. CDR3 length: 15 amino acids. Germline CDR1 is LNHDA and CDR2 is SQIVND (reference sequence). The CDR3: CASSLRTGSNQPQHF. In nucleotides, the CDR3 is TGTGCCAGTAGCCTTAGGACAGGCAGCAATCAGCCCCAGCATTTT.

This sequence joins TRBV6-6 and TRBJ1-2, with no clear D. Between the trimmed V and J ends, which lost 5 bases and 4 bases, there was a span of 14 bases. The CDR3 is 14 residues long. Germline lookup yields CDR1 MNHNY and CDR2 SVGAGI (reference sequence). The CDR3 loop reads CASSGPTDPYGYTF. The DNA of the CDR3 is TGTGCCAGCAGTGGCCCCACAGACCCCTATGGCTACACCTTC.

The rearrangement links TRBV7-8 to TRBJ2-2, with 8 bases lining up with TRBD2. V shed 4 bases, J shed 5 bases, and the junction held 3 bases outside the gene matches. The germline V gene encodes CDR1 SGHVS and CDR2 FQNEAQ. This CDR3 has 14 amino acids. CDR3 loop: CASSSLAGTGELFF. The CDR3 DNA is TGTGCCAGCAGCTCGTTAGCGGGAACCGGGGAGCTGTTTTTT.

V gene TRBV10-3 combines with J gene TRBJ1-2; D might be TRBD1 (6 bases). The CDR3 spans 15 residues. V lost 6 bases and J 1 base, leaving 15 bases between the germline ends. Germline values: CDR1 ENHRY, CDR2 SYGVKD. CDR3 nucleotide sequence: TGTGCCATCAGGGTATCACAGGGTTATAACTATGGCTACACCTTC. Translating it yields CAIRVSQGYNYGYTF.

The chain recombines TRBV7-6 with TRBJ2-2; D is possibly TRBD1 (6 bases). CDR3 length: 17 residues. CDR1 is SGHVS and CDR2 is FNYEAQ in the germline V gene. V was clipped by 5 bases and J by 0 bases, with 16 bases between them. CDR3 coding DNA: TGTGCCAGCAGCCCAAGGACAGACGTAACGAACACCGGGGAGCTGTTTTTT. The encoded protein is CASSPRTDVTNTGELFF.

The rearrangement joins TRBV5-1 to TRBJ2-7; a weak D match, TRBD2 (5 bases). V was shortened by 0 bases and J by 3 bases, with 13 bases between the two germline ends. Germline values: CDR1 SGHRS, CDR2 YFSETQ. The CDR3 sequence is 15 residues long. CDR3 protein: CASSLDRGVLYEQYF. The DNA for the CDR3 is TGCGCCAGCAGCTTGGATCGGGGAGTCCTCTACGAGCAGTACTTC. Variable domain in full (rest from reference TRBV5-1 and TRBJ2-7): KAGVTQTPRYLIKTRGQQVTLSCSPISGHRSVSWYQQTPGQGLQFLFEYFSETQRNKGNFPGRFSGRQFSNSRSEMNVSTLELGDSALYLCASSLDRGVLYEQYFGPGTRLTVT.

CDR3 nucleotides: TGTGCCAGTAGTATCGCGCAGGCGGGGTGGTACAATGAGCAGTTCTTC. It yields the protein CASSIAQAGWYNEQFF. V usage is TRBV19 and J usage is TRBJ2-1; a weak D match, TRBD2 (6 bases). Looked up from germline, CDR1 is LNHDA and CDR2 is SQIVND (reference sequence). CDR3 length: 16 amino acids. V was cut by 3 bases and J by 4 bases, with 16 bases left in between. Looking up the rest from reference TRBV19 and TRBJ2-1 gives the full variable domain: DGGITQSPKYLFRKEGQNVTLSCEQNLNHDAMYWYRQDPGQGLRLIYYSQIVNDFQKGDIAEGYSVSREKKESFPLTVTSAQKNPTAFYLCASSIAQAGWYNEQFFGPGTRLTVL.

This chain uses TRBV11-2 with TRBJ2-7; 8 bases align to TRBD2. The germline gives CDR1 SGHAT, CDR2 FQNNGV. The CDR3 covers 15 residues. V gave up 6 bases and J gave up 7 bases; unmatched junction bases: 14. CDR3 bases: TGTGCCAGCAGACCAATAGCGGGACCTACGAGGGAGCAGTACGTC. This encodes CASRPIAGPTREQYV.

In nucleotides, the CDR3 is TGTGCCAGCAGCTTAGGCGGGAGGAGGGAGACCCAGTACTTC. Translation gives CASSLGGRRETQYF. V is TRBV7-2 and J is TRBJ2-5, with TRBD2 matching 8 bases. The germline V gene has CDR1 SGHTA and CDR2 FQGNSA. This CDR3 contains 14 residues. V was clipped by 1 base and J by 5 bases; unmatched bases: 3.

This chain links TRBV19 with TRBJ2-4, with 7 bases identical to TRBD1. This CDR3 has 16 residues. Per germline, CDR1 LNHDA and CDR2 SQIVND (reference sequence). V was pared by 4 bases and J by 0 bases, with 6 bases of the junction left unmatched. The CDR3 spells CASSTRTGLAKNIQYF. In DNA, the CDR3 is TGTGCCAGTAGTACCCGGACAGGTCTAGCCAAAAACATTCAGTACTTC. Full variable domain (outside the CDR3, taken from reference TRBV19 and TRBJ2-4): DGGITQSPKYLFRKEGQNVTLSCEQNLNHDAMYWYRQDPGQGLRLIYYSQIVNDFQKGDIAEGYSVSREKKESFPLTVTSAQKNPTAFYLCASSTRTGLAKNIQYFGAGTRLSVL.

V and J are TRBV6-6 and TRBJ2-4; 10 nucleotides align to TRBD2. J was trimmed by 9 bases and V by 5 bases; bases with no gene match: 7. Germline CDR1 MNHNY, CDR2 SVGAGI (reference sequence). The CDR3 is 14 amino acids. The CDR3 region has the DNA TGTGCCAGCAGTACCAGCGGGGGGGAATTCATTCAGTACTTC. This codes for CASSTSGGEFIQYF.

The CDR3 is CASSVHPGRGSETQYF. The CDR3 nucleotides read TGTGCCAGCAGCGTACACCCGGGCAGGGGATCCGAGACCCAGTACTTC. The chain recombines TRBV9 with TRBJ2-5; D may be TRBD1 (6 bases). The CDR3 runs to 16 residues. Per the germline V gene, CDR1 is SGDLS and CDR2 is YYNGEE. Deletions cut 1 base from V and 5 bases from J, with 18 bases between.

This chain connects TRBV13 to TRBJ2-5; TRBD1 is a possible D gene (6 bases). The ends were cut back, 5 bases at V and 7 bases at J, with 14 bases in the middle. Germline V gives CDR1 PRHDT, CDR2 FYEKMQ (reference sequence). The CDR3 loop spans 13 amino acids. The CDR3: CASSAIQGGTQYF. As DNA, the CDR3 is TGTGCCAGCAGCGCTATACAGGGTGGGACCCAGTACTTC.

The chain combines TRBV23-1 with TRBJ2-2; 7 bases agree with TRBD1. TRBV23-1 falls under the ORF class, with uncertain function. Trimming cost V 4 bases and J 2 bases; bases outside gene matches: 7. The CDR3 runs 16 residues. CDR3 sequence (DNA): TGCGCCAGCAGTCGCACAAGACAGGGCAACACCGGGGAGCTGTTTTTT. It yields the protein CASSRTRQGNTGELFF.

The chain employs TRBV14 and TRBJ1-1, with TRBD1 identical over 9 bases. CDR1 is SGHDN and CDR2 is FVKESK in the germline V gene. The CDR3 is 15 amino acids. V lost 1 base and J lost 11; bases outside the gene matches: 11. This CDR3 reads CASSQVGDRVWGAFF. Written as DNA, the CDR3 is TGTGCCAGCAGCCAAGTAGGGGACAGGGTATGGGGTGCTTTCTTT.

The rearrangement uses TRBV30 and TRBJ1-2; no firm D call. Trimming took 0 bases from V and 4 from J, leaving 12 bases between them. In germline, CDR1 is GTSNPN, CDR2 SVGIG (reference sequence). The CDR3 has 14 amino acids. The CDR3 loop is CAWSVHSRGYGYTF. CDR3 DNA sequence: TGTGCCTGGAGTGTGCACTCCCGAGGCTATGGCTACACCTTC. Using reference TRBV30 and TRBJ1-2 for the parts outside the CDR3, the full variable domain is SQTIHQWPATLVQPVGSPLSLECTVEGTSNPNLYWYRQAAGRGLQLLFYSVGIGQISSEVPQNLSASRPQDRQFILSSKKLLLSDSGFYLCAWSVHSRGYGYTFGSGTRLTVV.

V usage is TRBV2 and J usage is TRBJ2-3, with unresolved D. CDR3 length: 14 amino acids. The V gene's germline CDR1 is SNHLY and CDR2 FYNNEI. With 4 bases removed from V and 3 bases from J, the gap between germline ends came to 11 bases. The CDR3 DNA sequence: TGTGCCAGCAGTGCGGGTCGGCAAACAGATACGCAGTATTTT. Residues: CASSAGRQTDTQYF.

The chain joins TRBV11-2 to TRBJ1-4, with D possibly matching TRBD1 (6 bases). Per germline, CDR1 SGHAT and CDR2 FQNNGV. This CDR3 spans 16 amino acids. V was cut by 3 bases and J by 5 bases, with 16 bases left in between. Written as DNA, the CDR3 is TGTGCCAGCAGCTTTGAAACAGGGTTGAGAAATGAAAAACTGTTTTTT. Translation: CASSFETGLRNEKLFF.

This sequence joins TRBV9 and TRBJ2-6; D call uncertain. Germline loops: CDR1 SGDLS, CDR2 YYNGEE. Trimming removed 8 bases from V and 1 base from J, with 4 bases in between. This CDR3 is built from 12 residues. Written as DNA, the CDR3 is TGTGCCAGTCGTTCTGGGGCCAACGTCCTGACTTTC. Amino acid sequence: CASRSGANVLTF. Together with reference TRBV9 and TRBJ2-6, the CDR3 gives the full variable domain: DSGVTQTPKHLITATGQRVTLRCSPRSGDLSVYWYQQSLDQGLQFLIQYYNGEERAKGNILERFSAQQFPDLHSELNLSSLELGDSALYFCASRSGANVLTFGAGSRLTVL.

This CDR3 is CASSLVVGGPLKETQYF. Here the CDR3 DNA reads TGTGCCAGCAGCTTAGTGGTAGGGGGTCCACTTAAAGAGACCCAGTACTTC. This chain joins TRBV11-3 and TRBJ2-5, with D possibly TRBD1 on 6 matching bases. CDR1 and CDR2 (germline): SGHNT, YENEEA. The V and J ends lost 1 base and 3 bases respectively, with 18 bases between them. This CDR3 is built from 17 residues.

The chain carries TRBV6-5 and TRBJ2-3; no clear D gene. CDR1 is MNHEY and CDR2 is SVGAGI in the germline V gene. The germline V and J ends were trimmed by 0 bases and 4 bases, with 14 bases remaining between them. The length of the CDR3 is 16 residues. The CDR3 DNA follows: TGTGCCAGCAGTTACTCTACAGAGCCGGTACCAGATACGCAGTATTTT. Its translation: CASSYSTEPVPDTQYF.

V is TRBV30 and J is TRBJ1-4, with a tentative D call TRBD1 (5 bases). This CDR3 comprises 14 residues. Germline CDR1 is GTSNPN and CDR2 is SVGIG (reference sequence). V shed 0 bases and J shed 8 bases, with 13 bases lying between them. The DNA for the CDR3 is TGTGCCTGGAGTGTCAGGCAGGGCAGAGAAAAACTGTTTTTT. Amino acid sequence: CAWSVRQGREKLFF.

This rearrangement joins TRBV6-5 to TRBJ1-4; 12 positions agree with TRBD1. V trimming: 8 bases; J trimming: 13 bases; junction bases outside the gene matches: 14. The CDR3 contains 15 residues. Germline CDR1 and CDR2: MNHEY and SVGAGI. CDR3 coding DNA: TGTGCCAGCTCCTCAGGAGGGACAGGGGGCCGGGGACTGTTTTTT. Its protein product is CASSSGGTGGRGLFF.

This clone was detected once. V and J are TRBV5-1 and TRBJ1-2; 7 bases agree with TRBD1. The V segment lost 0 bases and the J segment 8 bases; nucleotides outside the gene matches: 7. Germline values: CDR1 SGHRS, CDR2 YFSETQ. CDR3 length: 14 amino acids. The CDR3 protein is CASSLGQGILGYTF. CDR3 bases: TGCGCCAGCAGCTTGGGACAGGGAATTTTGGGCTACACCTTC.

The V gene is TRBV28, the J gene TRBJ1-3; a weak D match, TRBD1 (6 bases). This CDR3 is 14 amino acids long. Germline CDR1 and CDR2: MDHEN and SYDVKM. V was cut by 7 bases and J by 8 bases, with 18 bases left in between. The CDR3 loop is CASIVDRTRDTIYF. In DNA, the CDR3 is TGTGCCAGCATTGTCGACAGGACGAGAGACACCATATATTTT.

V usage is TRBV12-1 and J usage is TRBJ2-1; the table's D call TRBD2 went unverified against the DNA. TRBV12-1 is deemed a pseudogene. There are 19 residues in the CDR3. The CDR3 here is CASSLGVCPGGPFYNEQFF. In nucleotides, the CDR3 is TGTGCCAGCAGCCTAGGGGTTTGTCCGGGGGGGCCATTCTACAATGAGCAGTTCTTC.

J is TRBJ1-2 and V is TRBV27; the D is unclear. V lost 3 bases and J lost 2, with 10 bases in between. CDR3 length: 14 amino acids. The germline CDR1 and CDR2 sequences are MNHEY and SMNVEV (reference sequence). DNA for the CDR3: TGTGCCAGCAGTTTTGGCCACCCAAACTATGGCTACACCTTC. It is translated as CASSFGHPNYGYTF.